Shown below are 22 T cell receptor beta chains from a single sample sequenced in a study of cytomegalovirus exposure and HLA in healthy donors. Primers included in the PCR were 60 Vbeta and 13 Jbeta primers. Using immunoSEQ multiplex PCR, the repertoire was profiled, and TCRdb retains in-frame clones only, with some absent. The table shows fewer than 85,000 clones, with about 68% occurring only once. What was sequenced was PBMCs. These TCRs come from a man in his forties in good health and CMV-seropositive.

In DNA form, the CDR3 reads TGTGCCAGCAGCCTTAGCGGGATAGATACAGATGAGCAGTTCTTC. It is translated as CASSLSGIDTDEQFF. V gene TRBV2 combines with J gene TRBJ2-1; 8 bases are a match to TRBD2. J gave up 8 bases and V 6 bases, and 12 bases lay outside the gene matches. Germline V gene lookup returns CDR1 SNHLY and CDR2 FYNNEI. CDR3 length: 15 amino acids.

CDR3 sequence (DNA): TGTGCCAGCAGTTTCCTACGACAGGGAATGAACACTGAAGCTTTCTTT. Protein: CASSFLRQGMNTEAFF. The chain carries TRBV28 and TRBJ1-1; 7 bases are shared with TRBD1. CDR3 size: 16 residues. V dropped 3 bases and J dropped 0; count of bases not matched to a gene: 7. Germline CDR1 MDHEN, CDR2 SYDVKM. The whole variable domain, filled in from reference TRBV28 and TRBJ1-1, reads DVKVTQSSRYLVKRTGEKVFLECVQDMDHENMFWYRQDPGLGLRLIYFSYDVKMKEKGDIPEGYSVSREKKERFSLILESASTNQTSMYLCASSFLRQGMNTEAFFGQGTRLTVV.

This clone occurred a few times. The chain couples TRBV5-1 to TRBJ2-5; TRBD1 matches at 9 bases. CDR3 length: 15 amino acids. V shed 4 bases and J 3 bases; nucleotides not matched to a gene: 7. The germline CDR1 and CDR2 sequences are SGHRS and YFSETQ. The CDR3 sequence: CASSLGTGQKETQYF. In nucleotides, the CDR3 is TGCGCCAGCAGCCTAGGGACAGGGCAAAAAGAGACCCAGTACTTC.

Regarding this clone: The junction departs from germline at one end; a sequencing error may be responsible. The J gene is TRBJ1-1, the V gene TRBV7-2, with D possibly being TRBD1 (5 bases). Germline V CDR1 and CDR2: SGHTA, FQGNSA. This CDR3 contains 14 residues. The CDR3 DNA follows: TGTGCCAGCACCTTAGGGCAGGGCGGTACTGAAGCTTTCTTT. It translates to CASTLGQGGTEAFF.

This chain joins TRBV7-2 and TRBJ1-5, with unresolved D. The V end was cut by 4 bases, the J end by 2 bases, with 6 bases between. CDR3 length: 13 residues. Germline lookup yields CDR1 SGHTA and CDR2 FQGNSA. CDR3 sequence: CASSSGGNQPQHF. Here the CDR3 DNA reads TGTGCCAGCAGCTCCGGAGGCAATCAGCCCCAGCATTTT.

In this sample, this clone turned up a few times. This chain connects TRBV15 to TRBJ1-1; D gene uncertain. Looked up from germline, CDR1 is LNHNV and CDR2 is YYDKDF (reference sequence). The V end lost 0 bases, the J end lost 10 bases, and 9 bases lay between the germline ends. The CDR3 spans 12 residues. CDR3: CATSRDHTPAFF. The CDR3 DNA follows: TGTGCCACCAGCAGAGATCACACACCAGCTTTCTTT.

This chain uses TRBV13 with TRBJ1-4; 7 bases are a match to TRBD1. The CDR3 has 14 amino acids. The trim removed 4 bases at V and 4 bases at J, leaving 3 bases unmatched. Germline lookup yields CDR1 PRHDT and CDR2 FYEKMQ (reference sequence). The CDR3 loop reads CASSSRGVNEKLFF. CDR3 nucleotides: TGTGCCAGCAGCTCCAGGGGGGTTAATGAAAAACTGTTTTTT.

The chain joins TRBV28 to TRBJ2-7; maybe TRBD1 (6 bases). CDR1 is MDHEN and CDR2 is SYDVKM in the germline V gene. The CDR3 length is 12 residues. V shed 2 bases and J shed 4 bases, with 6 bases lying between them. The CDR3 sequence is CASSLQGYEQYF. The CDR3 region has the DNA TGTGCCAGCAGTTTACAGGGGTACGAGCAGTACTTC.

The V gene is TRBV5-5, the J gene TRBJ2-3, with 7 bases fitting TRBD1. The CDR3 runs to 15 residues. V was clipped by 4 bases and J by 2 bases; unmatched bases: 7. Per the germline V gene, CDR1 is SGHKS and CDR2 is YYEKEE (reference sequence). As DNA, the CDR3 is TGTGCCAGCAGCGAGGGACAGTCAGACACAGATACGCAGTATTTT. Amino acids: CASSEGQSDTDTQYF. The full variable domain, its missing parts supplied by reference TRBV5-5 and TRBJ2-3, is DAGVTQSPTHLIKTRGQQVTLRCSPISGHKSVSWYQQVLGQGPQFIFQYYEKEERGRGNFPDRFSARQFPNYSSELNVNALLLGDSALYLCASSEGQSDTDTQYFGPGTRLTVL.

The chain recombines TRBV19 with TRBJ1-2; D gene ambiguous. The CDR3 is 13 residues long. Germline CDR1 and CDR2: LNHDA and SQIVND (reference sequence). Deletions cut 6 bases from V and 5 bases from J, with 13 bases between. CDR3 in amino acids: CASSEGVGYGYTF. DNA of the CDR3: TGTGCCAGTAGCGAGGGTGTCGGGTATGGCTACACCTTC.

This clone turned up a few times. The genes are TRBV9 and TRBJ1-1; a possible D gene is TRBD1 (6 bases). The CDR3 contains 15 residues. Germline V gives CDR1 SGDLS, CDR2 YYNGEE. The V and J ends lost 3 bases and 0 bases respectively, with 12 bases between them. The chain's CDR3 is CASSEQGQMNTEAFF. The CDR3 DNA reads TGTGCCAGCAGCGAGCAAGGACAGATGAACACTGAAGCTTTCTTT.

V usage is TRBV4-3 and J usage is TRBJ1-2, with TRBD1 identical over 12 bases. V dropped 0 bases and J dropped 4; count of bases not matched to a gene: 9. Looked up from germline, CDR1 is LGHNA and CDR2 is YSLEER. This CDR3 region has 18 residues. The CDR3 loop is CASSQELGTGGLGYGYTF. The CDR3 nucleotides are TGCGCCAGCAGCCAAGAACTAGGGACAGGGGGCCTTGGCTATGGCTACACCTTC.

The chain links TRBV9 to TRBJ2-5, with TRBD1 matching 7 bases. Germline CDR1 is SGDLS and CDR2 is YYNGEE. The CDR3 runs to 15 residues. The V segment lost 4 bases and the J segment 4 bases; nucleotides outside the gene matches: 10. This CDR3 is CASSPGTVMTETQYF. In nucleotides, the CDR3 is TGTGCCAGCAGCCCAGGGACAGTTATGACAGAGACCCAGTACTTC.

The gene calls are TRBV5-4 and TRBJ2-2; 9 bases map to TRBD1. The CDR3 spans 17 residues. Germline lookup yields CDR1 SGHNT and CDR2 YYREEE (reference sequence). V lost 3 bases, J lost 0 bases, and 6 bases stayed unmatched. The CDR3 region is CASSSDTGGTNTGELFF. Here the CDR3 DNA reads TGTGCCAGCAGCTCAGACACAGGGGGCACGAACACCGGGGAGCTGTTTTTT.

The V call is TRBV2, the J call TRBJ2-5, with D uncertain. Trimming took 2 bases from V and 13 from J, leaving 17 bases between them. Germline-derived CDR1 and CDR2 are SNHLY and FYNNEI. CDR3 size: 13 residues. The CDR3 here is CASSEPKGRHLYF. The CDR3 DNA reads as TGTGCCAGCAGTGAACCAAAAGGCCGACATCTGTACTTC.

CDR3 in amino acids: CASIWTGTSGGATNEQFF. The DNA for the CDR3 is TGTGCCAGCATTTGGACAGGGACTAGCGGGGGGGCCACGAATGAGCAGTTCTTC. The chain employs TRBV18 and TRBJ2-1; 16 bases are a match to TRBD2. Germline CDR1 and CDR2: KGHSH and LQKENI. The CDR3 has 18 residues. Trimming took 8 bases from V and 7 from J; bases not matched to a gene: 14. The full variable domain, in which reference TRBV18 and TRBJ2-1 provide the parts outside the CDR3, is NAGVMQNPRHLVRRRGQEARLRCSPMKGHSHVYWYRQLPEEGLKFMVYLQKENIIDESGMPKERFSAEFPKEGPSILRIQQVVRGDSAAYFCASIWTGTSGGATNEQFFGPGTRLTVL.

V is TRBV6-1 and J is TRBJ1-1; the D gene is possibly TRBD1 (5 bases). This CDR3 comprises 14 residues. Deletions cut 6 bases from V and 1 base from J, with 12 bases between. Germline values: CDR1 MNHNS, CDR2 SASEGT. In nucleotides, the CDR3 is TGTGCCAGCAGCGCGGGACCTAAGAACACTGAAGCTTTCTTT. This sequence encodes CASSAGPKNTEAFF.

The chain has TRBV7-6 and TRBJ2-3; D is perhaps TRBD2 (5 bases). Germline V gene data show CDR1 as SGHVS and CDR2 as FNYEAQ. The CDR3 has 12 amino acids. V was trimmed by 4 bases and J by 6 bases, leaving 8 bases between them. This CDR3 is CASSSSWDTQYF. The CDR3 coding sequence is TGTGCCAGCAGCTCTAGCTGGGATACGCAGTATTTT.

The gene calls are TRBV30 and TRBJ1-2; D gene ambiguous. The CDR3 is 13 amino acids. The V and J ends lost 0 bases and 7 bases respectively, with 12 bases between them. Germline CDR1 and CDR2: GTSNPN and SVGIG (reference sequence). CDR3 loop: CAWSVKGASGYTF. CDR3 in DNA: TGTGCCTGGAGTGTAAAGGGAGCGTCTGGCTACACCTTC.

V gene TRBV29-1 combines with J gene TRBJ2-1; possible D gene TRBD2, 6 bases. The CDR3 loop spans 15 amino acids. The V gene's germline CDR1 is SQVTM and CDR2 ANQGSEA. Trimming stripped 5 bases from V and 5 bases from J, with 19 bases between. The CDR3, as DNA: TGCAGCGTTCCAGGCCAGACTAGTGCCAACAATGAGCAGTTCTTC. Translated, it gives CSVPGQTSANNEQFF.

The CDR3 DNA follows: TGCGCCAGCTCGGACGTCAGCCGGGGGGATGAGCAGTTCTTC. It codes for CASSDVSRGDEQFF. The chain employs TRBV10-1 and TRBJ2-1; TRBD2 aligns across 7 bases. Germline loops: CDR1 WNHNN, CDR2 SYGVQD (reference sequence). CDR3 length equals 14 residues. J lost 8 bases, V lost 8 bases, and 12 bases had no gene match.

In its sample, this clone was seen once. The chain uses TRBV9 and TRBJ1-1; possible D gene TRBD1, 6 bases. Between the trimmed V and J ends, which lost 3 bases and 5 bases, there was a span of 23 bases. The germline gives CDR1 SGDLS, CDR2 YYNGEE. The CDR3 has 17 residues. The CDR3, as DNA: TGTGCCAGCAGCGCAGGGCGGACAGCTTACTTTGGGACTGAAGCTTTCTTT. Translating it yields CASSAGRTAYFGTEAFF.